One and the same sample provided the 18 T cell receptor beta chains below, sequenced in a study of CD8 T cells in ankylosing spondylitis. TCRdb analysed the 5' RACE reads with MiXCR anew, one entry per CDR3 protein. The sample carries fewer than 200,000 distinct CDR3 sequences, about 20% recorded once. Sequencing was done on a sample of blood, either unsorted or a sorted T cell fraction (not recorded which). The receptors were gathered from a male donor between 5 and 35 years old with ankylosing spondylitis or in good health (not recorded which).

This clonotype has a count of ten or more. This rearrangement joins TRBV29-1 to TRBJ1-2; a possible D gene is TRBD1 (6 bases). The germline V gene has CDR1 SQVTM and CDR2 ANQGSEA. V was cut by 5 bases and J by 7 bases, with 20 bases left in between. This CDR3 has 14 residues. The CDR3 nucleotides are TGCAGCGTTTTCCACAGGACAGCCCCTTTTGGCTACACCTTC. Amino acids: CSVFHRTAPFGYTF.

This clonotype was recorded at least ten times. The J gene is TRBJ1-3, the V gene TRBV3-1; D call uncertain. CDR1 is LGHDT and CDR2 is YNNKEL in the germline V gene (reference sequence). This CDR3 contains 12 residues. V was trimmed by 6 bases and J by 2 bases, leaving 5 bases between them. DNA for the CDR3: TGTGCCAGCAGGAACACTGGAAACACCATATATTTT. The encoded protein is CASRNTGNTIYF.

This clonotype was picked up many times. The CDR3 DNA follows: TGTGCCAGCAGTTATAGGGAACTCCTGGAGACCCAGTACTTC. The encoded protein is CASSYRELLETQYF. The V call is TRBV6-2 or TRBV6-3, the J call TRBJ2-5, with D unclear. This CDR3 spans 14 amino acids. V was trimmed by 3 bases and J by 5 bases, leaving 13 bases between them. CDR1 and CDR2 from the germline V gene are MNHEY and SVGEGT.

This rearrangement joins TRBV6-4 to TRBJ1-2, with no clear D. Trimming stripped 2 bases from V and 8 bases from J, with 9 bases between. CDR3 length: 12 residues. Germline loops: CDR1 MRHNA, CDR2 SNTAGT. CDR3 nucleotide sequence: TGTGCCAGCAGTGACGGGCGTGTCGGCTACACCTTC. Its translation is CASSDGRVGYTF.

The chain has TRBV7-6 and TRBJ2-2; the D gene is possibly TRBD2 (6 bases). Trimming removed 2 bases from V and 3 bases from J, with 7 bases in between. The CDR3 is made up of 14 amino acids. Germline V gene data show CDR1 as SGHVS and CDR2 as FNYEAQ. The CDR3 region has the DNA TGTGCCAGCAGCTTATGGGGGGACACCGGGGAGCTGTTTTTT. Residues: CASSLWGDTGELFF.

The sample holds many counts of this clonotype. The chain combines TRBV6-5 with TRBJ2-5, with a weak D call TRBD1 (5 bases). Germline V CDR1 and CDR2: MNHEY, SVGAGI. With 5 bases removed from V and 3 bases from J, the gap between germline ends came to 10 bases. This CDR3 has 13 amino acids. The CDR3 nucleotides are TGTGCCAGCAGTACCCGACAGAAAGAGACCCAGTACTTC. It specifies CASSTRQKETQYF.

There are many counts of this clonotype. The CDR3 reads CASSLDPAGQNTEAFF. CDR3 in DNA: TGCGCCAGCAGCTTGGATCCCGCAGGGCAAAACACTGAAGCTTTCTTT. The rearrangement uses TRBV5-1 and TRBJ1-1; TRBD1 might be the D (5 bases). Per the germline V gene, CDR1 is SGHRS and CDR2 is YFSETQ. V was shortened by 0 bases and J by 2 bases, with 14 bases between the two germline ends. This CDR3 is 16 amino acids long.

The J gene is TRBJ2-7, the V gene TRBV13; no reliable D call. Between the trimmed V and J ends, which lost 4 bases and 0 bases, there was a span of 7 bases. The germline V gene has CDR1 PRHDT and CDR2 FYEKMQ (reference sequence). The CDR3 runs to 13 residues. CDR3 amino acids: CASSWPSSYEQYF. The CDR3 coding sequence is TGTGCCAGCAGCTGGCCAAGCTCCTACGAGCAGTACTTC.

This clonotype was detected many times. The genes are TRBV5-1 and TRBJ2-7, with D perhaps TRBD1 (6 bases). V was cut by 1 base and J by 3 bases, with 20 bases left in between. Germline V gives CDR1 SGHRS, CDR2 YFSETQ. The CDR3 is 17 amino acids. The CDR3 is CASSLRTAITDNYEQYF. The DNA of the CDR3 is TGCGCCAGCAGCTTGAGGACAGCCATAACAGACAACTACGAGCAGTACTTC. The complete variable domain, with remaining parts taken from reference TRBV5-1 and TRBJ2-7, reads KAGVTQTPRYLIKTRGQQVTLSCSPISGHRSVSWYQQTPGQGLQFLFEYFSETQRNKGNFPGRFSGRQFSNSRSEMNVSTLELGDSALYLCASSLRTAITDNYEQYFGPGTRLTVT.

This clonotype was counted many times. V and J are TRBV6-2 or TRBV6-3 and TRBJ2-7; D call uncertain. Germline-derived CDR1 and CDR2 are MNHEY and SVGEGT. V shed 0 bases and J shed 3 bases, with 9 bases lying between them. This CDR3 is built from 14 residues. The chain's CDR3 is CASSYSINHYEQYV. CDR3 sequence (DNA): TGTGCCAGCAGTTACTCCATCAATCACTACGAGCAGTACGTC.

This clonotype was seen many times. The genes are TRBV25-1 and TRBJ2-2; D call uncertain. CDR3 size: 13 residues. The germline V gene has CDR1 MGHDK and CDR2 SYGVNS. The germline V and J ends were trimmed by 4 bases and 9 bases, with 12 bases remaining between them. The CDR3 region has the DNA TGTGCCAGCAGTGGTCGAGTCGACCGGGAGCTGTTTTTT. This translates into CASSGRVDRELFF.

This clonotype has at least ten counts. V usage is TRBV7-9 and J usage is TRBJ2-3; tentatively, D is TRBD2 (6 bases). This CDR3 has 15 residues. CDR1 and CDR2 from the germline V gene are SEHNR and FQNEAQ (reference sequence). V dropped 5 bases and J dropped 2 bases, with 14 bases sitting between them. The chain's CDR3 is CASSPMGGSTDTQYF. CDR3 nucleotides: TGTGCCAGCAGCCCGATGGGGGGATCCACAGATACGCAGTATTTT. The entire variable domain, with the rest obtained from reference TRBV7-9 and TRBJ2-3, is as follows: DTGVSQNPRHKITKRGQNVTFRCDPISEHNRLYWYRQTLGQGPEFLTYFQNEAQLEKSRLLSDRFSAERPKGSFSTLEIQRTEQGDSAMYLCASSPMGGSTDTQYFGPGTRLTVL.

This clonotype was counted at least ten times. This chain joins TRBV5-1 and TRBJ1-4; TRBD1 might be the D (5 bases). Germline V lookup: CDR1 SGHRS, CDR2 YFSETQ. V was cut by 0 bases and J by 7 bases, with 10 bases left in between. CDR3 length equals 14 residues. CDR3 residues: CASSLATGGEKLFF. In nucleotides, the CDR3 is TGCGCCAGCAGCTTGGCCACGGGGGGTGAAAAACTGTTTTTT.

The genes are TRBV7-2 and TRBJ2-1, with 9 bases identical to TRBD2. This CDR3 has 15 amino acids. Germline CDR1 reads SGHTA; CDR2 reads FQGNSA. V shed 4 bases and J 6 bases; nucleotides not matched to a gene: 7. CDR3 sequence (DNA): TGTGCCAGCAGCTCCACTAGCGGGTTTGGCAATGAGCAGTTCTTC. It specifies CASSSTSGFGNEQFF.

This clonotype was picked up many times. V usage is TRBV7-8 and J usage is TRBJ2-7, with D hard to call. Germline values: CDR1 SGHVS, CDR2 FQNEAQ. The V gene lost 1 base and the J gene lost 2 bases, with 9 bases spanning the gap. The CDR3 has 14 residues. The CDR3 DNA follows: TGTGCCAGCAGCTTAGAAGCAGGTCCCTACGAGCAGTACGTC. Amino acids: CASSLEAGPYEQYV.

Ten or more counts support this clonotype. CDR3 sequence reads: CSARDPDSHYNEQFF. CDR3 DNA: TGCAGTGCTAGAGATCCCGACTCCCACTACAATGAGCAGTTCTTC. The chain joins TRBV20-1 to TRBJ2-1; D remains ambiguous. V lost 0 bases, J lost 3 bases, and 12 bases lay in between. Germline CDR1 reads DFQATT; CDR2 reads SNEGSKA (reference sequence). CDR3 length: 15 amino acids.

This clonotype appeared once. The chain links TRBV4-2 to TRBJ1-3; 7 bases are a match to TRBD1. The J segment lost 0 bases and the V segment lost 0 bases, leaving 5 bases of the junction unmatched. Germline loops: CDR1 LGHNA, CDR2 YNFKEQ. The CDR3 covers 17 residues. The CDR3 region has the DNA TGTGCCAGCAGCCAAGATGGGACAGTACACTCTGGAAACACCATATATTTT. Amino acids: CASSQDGTVHSGNTIYF.

There are many counts of this clonotype. V and J are TRBV3-1 and TRBJ2-1; TRBD2 aligns across 7 bases. Germline V CDR1 and CDR2: LGHDT, YNNKEL (reference sequence). V gave up 4 bases and J gave up 6 bases; unmatched junction bases: 3. This CDR3 has 13 amino acids. The chain's CDR3 is CASSRGGGNEQFF. Here the CDR3 DNA reads TGTGCCAGCAGCCGCGGGGGAGGCAATGAGCAGTTCTTC.